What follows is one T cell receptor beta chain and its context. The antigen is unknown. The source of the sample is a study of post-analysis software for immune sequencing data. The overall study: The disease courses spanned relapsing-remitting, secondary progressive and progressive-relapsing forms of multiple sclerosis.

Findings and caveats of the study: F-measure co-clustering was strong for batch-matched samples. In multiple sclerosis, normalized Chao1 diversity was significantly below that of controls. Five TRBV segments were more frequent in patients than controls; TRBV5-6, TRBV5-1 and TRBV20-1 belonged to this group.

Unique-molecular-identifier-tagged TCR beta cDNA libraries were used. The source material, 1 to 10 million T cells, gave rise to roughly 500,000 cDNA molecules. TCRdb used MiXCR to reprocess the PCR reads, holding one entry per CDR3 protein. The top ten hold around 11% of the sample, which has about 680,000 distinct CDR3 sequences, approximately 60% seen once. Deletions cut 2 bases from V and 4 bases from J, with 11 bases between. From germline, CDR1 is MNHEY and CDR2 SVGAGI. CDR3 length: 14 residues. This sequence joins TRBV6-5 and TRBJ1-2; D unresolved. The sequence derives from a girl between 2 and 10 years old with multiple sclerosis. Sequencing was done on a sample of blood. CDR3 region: CASSYTSSGYGYTF. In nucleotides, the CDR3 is TGTGCCAGCAGTTACACCTCATCCGGCTATGGCTACACCTTC.